The 15 T cell receptor beta chains listed next were all sequenced from one sample in a study of blood T cell repertoires in COVID-19 (dated by TCRdb to the early 2020s). The receptor library was made with the immunoSEQ multiplex PCR assay. TCRdb stores this immuneACCESS table with in-frame sequences only. Part of the clones is absent; in the studies checked, under half of the shortfall reflects unresolved V genes, and no reason is known for the rest. This sample comprises roughly 400,000 clones, approximately 88% of them detected only once. The ten largest account for approximately 2% of the sample. The source material was PBMCs or T cells enriched from blood (not recorded which). These receptor sequences come from a woman aged 35 to 49 with acute COVID-19.

V usage is TRBV19 and J usage is TRBJ2-1, with 11 bases identical to TRBD2. The CDR3 contains 14 residues. From germline, CDR1 is LNHDA and CDR2 SQIVND (reference sequence). V was clipped by 11 bases and J by 13 bases; unmatched bases: 16. CDR3 residues: CASKGLAGGYEQFF. In nucleotides, the CDR3 is TGTGCCTCCAAGGGATTAGCGGGGGGGTACGAACAGTTCTTC. The variable domain in full, completed from reference TRBV19 and TRBJ2-1, reads DGGITQSPKYLFRKEGQNVTLSCEQNLNHDAMYWYRQDPGQGLRLIYYSQIVNDFQKGDIAEGYSVSREKKESFPLTVTSAQKNPTAFYLCASKGLAGGYEQFFGPGTRLTVL.

The J gene is TRBJ1-3, the V gene TRBV19, with 8 bases aligning to TRBD1. CDR1 and CDR2 (germline): LNHDA, SQIVND (reference sequence). The CDR3 has 17 residues. Germline trimming cut 2 bases from V and 0 bases from J; bases unmatched to any gene: 6. In DNA form, the CDR3 reads TGTGCCAGTAGTATAAATGGACAGGGTGCCTCTGGAAACACCATATATTTT. The encoded protein is CASSINGQGASGNTIYF.

The rearrangement joins TRBV7-9 to TRBJ1-6, with 8 bases lining up with TRBD1. The CDR3 is made up of 14 amino acids. V lost 5 bases, J lost 10 bases, and 7 bases stayed unmatched. Germline CDR1 and CDR2: SEHNR and FQNEAQ (reference sequence). For the CDR3, the DNA is TGTGCCAGCAGCCCCGGACAGGGTCACTCACCCCTCCACTTT. Protein sequence: CASSPGQGHSPLHF.

This clone was found once. The chain recombines TRBV9 with TRBJ2-5, with D possibly matching TRBD2 (6 bases). CDR1 is SGDLS, CDR2 YYNGEE, per germline. Trimming pared 4 bases from V and 5 bases from J, leaving 15 bases between. The CDR3 is 14 amino acids. The chain's CDR3 is CASSPAGRVETQYF. CDR3 DNA: TGTGCCAGCAGCCCAGCGGGCAGGGTGGAGACCCAGTACTTC.

Concerning this clone: Additional DNA sequences in this sample encode the identical CDR3. The chain is built from TRBV9 and TRBJ2-3; D is perhaps TRBD1 (5 bases). Per germline, CDR1 SGDLS and CDR2 YYNGEE. The V end was cut by 0 bases, the J end by 1 base, with 9 bases between. This CDR3 contains 15 residues. The CDR3 sequence: CASSVEGRGTDTQYF. CDR3 in DNA: TGTGCCAGCAGCGTAGAAGGCAGGGGCACAGATACGCAGTATTTT.

Comments on this clone: This same CDR3 is encoded by further DNA sequences in the sample. The rearrangement joins TRBV5-1 to TRBJ1-1; D not resolved. V lost 0 bases, J lost 0 bases, and 3 bases lay in between. The CDR3 runs 13 residues. Germline-derived CDR1 and CDR2 are SGHRS and YFSETQ. Here the CDR3 DNA reads TGCGCCAGCAGCTTGGCCTTGAACACTGAAGCTTTCTTT. This translates into CASSLALNTEAFF.

This clone occurred a few times. The chain recombines TRBV6-2 or TRBV6-3 with TRBJ1-1, with D maybe TRBD1 (5 bases). CDR3 length: 17 amino acids. Germline V lookup: CDR1 MNHEY, CDR2 SVGEGT. Trimming cost V 6 bases and J 0 bases, with 20 bases left between them. The CDR3 sequence: CASSLPEGRILNTEAFF. In DNA form, the CDR3 reads TGTGCCAGCAGCCTTCCGGAGGGACGGATTCTGAACACTGAAGCTTTCTTT.

The chain links TRBV11-2 to TRBJ2-2; possibly TRBD2 for D (5 bases). Per germline, CDR1 SGHAT and CDR2 FQNNGV. V was shortened by 6 bases and J by 2 bases, with 10 bases between the two germline ends. The length of the CDR3 is 14 residues. The CDR3 bases are TGTGCCAGCAGTCGAAGCGGTAACACCGGGGAGCTGTTTTTT. As protein: CASSRSGNTGELFF.

This clone occurred once. This chain connects TRBV20-1 to TRBJ2-3, with D unresolved. V was shortened by 1 base and J by 5 bases, with 4 bases between the two germline ends. The CDR3 runs 11 residues. CDR1 DFQATT and CDR2 SNEGSKA come from the germline V gene (reference sequence). As DNA, the CDR3 is TGCAGTGCTAGAGTTCGAGATACGCAGTATTTT. Its translation: CSARVRDTQYF.

With respect to this clone: Germline and junction disagree at one end, which may indicate a read error. This sequence joins TRBV29-1 and TRBJ1-2; D gene uncertain. The CDR3 covers 12 residues. Per germline, CDR1 SQVTM and CDR2 ANQGSEA. In DNA, the CDR3 is TGCAGCGTCGAAGGCAGTAACTATGGCTACACCTTC. Its translation: CSVEGSNYGYTF.

This sequence joins TRBV2 and TRBJ2-2, with TRBD1 as a possible D gene (5 bases). Germline CDR1 SNHLY, CDR2 FYNNEI. Deletions cut 6 bases from V and 3 bases from J, with 17 bases between. CDR3 length: 16 amino acids. This CDR3 is CASRLTAKVYTGELFF. The CDR3, as DNA: TGTGCCAGCAGGTTGACAGCAAAGGTTTACACCGGGGAGCTGTTTTTT.

V gene TRBV29-1 combines with J gene TRBJ2-7; 9 bases align to TRBD1. The CDR3 has 14 amino acids. Losses at the gene ends were 4 bases for V and 0 bases for J; bases not matched to a gene: 4. Germline V gene lookup returns CDR1 SQVTM and CDR2 ANQGSEA. DNA of the CDR3: TGCAGCGTTGCTGGGACAGGGAGCTCCTACGAGCAGTACTTC. Amino acid sequence: CSVAGTGSSYEQYF.

This chain uses TRBV5-6 with TRBJ1-4; D ambiguous. V was trimmed by 0 bases and J by 0 bases, leaving 9 bases between them. The germline V gene has CDR1 SGHDT and CDR2 YYEEEE. The CDR3 totals 16 residues. CDR3 residues: CASSLDAGTTNEKLFF. In DNA, the CDR3 is TGTGCCAGCAGCTTGGATGCAGGAACAACTAATGAAAAACTGTTTTTT.

The chain recombines TRBV10-1 with TRBJ2-5; D is possibly TRBD2 (6 bases). V shed 3 bases and J shed 4 bases, with 15 bases lying between them. The CDR3 is made up of 15 amino acids. Per germline, CDR1 WNHNN and CDR2 SYGVQD (reference sequence). CDR3 amino acids: CASSDPGDPSETQYF. CDR3 bases: TGCGCCAGCAGTGATCCGGGGGACCCCTCAGAGACCCAGTACTTC.

In its sample, this clone was seen once. The CDR3 nucleotides are TGTGCCAGCAGCCTACTCGGTTTCTCTGGAAACACCATATATTTT. Translating gives CASSLLGFSGNTIYF. The chain carries TRBV5-5 and TRBJ1-3, with D uncertain. Germline values: CDR1 SGHKS, CDR2 YYEKEE (reference sequence). The CDR3 has 15 residues. The V end lost 4 bases, the J end lost 0 bases, and 11 bases lay between the germline ends.